This is a list of T cell receptor beta chains from one sample in a study of T cell changes during pregnancy in multiple sclerosis. The table came from immunoSEQ multiplex PCR; TCRdb's copy has only in-frame clones and leaves some out. The table lists about 40,000 clones, roughly nine tenths of them singletons. Sequencing was performed on peripheral blood, taken before pregnancy. The receptors here all came from a female donor with multiple sclerosis, enrolled in a pregnancy study. CDR3s include the opening cysteine and the closing phenylalanine or tryptophan. Fields, in order: J gene, V gene, D gene, clone size, CDR3 protein, CDR3 DNA. D genes are given only for firm matches. Not every row has a clone size; where given, it reads once, few, many or a size class.

TRBJ2-3	TRBV29-1	TRBD2	-	CSVLTSGNTDTQYF	TGCAGCGTGTTGACTAGCGGCAACACAGATACGCAGTATTTT
TRBJ2-3	TRBV6-1	TRBD2	-	CASSEKRGGRDTQYF	TGTGCCAGCAGTGAAAAACGGGGGGGGCGCGATACGCAGTATTTT
TRBJ2-2	TRBV29-1	TRBD1	-	CSALPQGLATGELFF	TGCAGCGCCCTACCACAGGGGTTGGCCACCGGGGAGCTGTTTTTT
TRBJ1-1	TRBV2	-	few	CASSVNTEAFF	TGTGCCAGCTCTGTGAACACTGAAGCTTTCTTT
TRBJ2-1	TRBV11-2	-	-	CASSPSESGSYNEQFF	TGTGCCAGCAGCCCCTCCGAAAGCGGTTCCTACAATGAGCAGTTCTTC
TRBJ2-1	TRBV5-4	TRBD2	-	CASSSASGTYNEQFF	TGTGCCAGCAGCTCGGCTAGCGGGACCTACAATGAGCAGTTCTTC
TRBJ1-3	TRBV5-4	TRBD1	-	CASSLDRGAGNTIYF	TGTGCCAGCAGCCTAGACAGGGGAGCTGGAAACACCATATATTTT
TRBJ1-5	TRBV6-4	-	-	CASSVESGDQPQHF	TGTGCCAGCAGTGTTGAGTCGGGGGATCAGCCCCAGCATTTT
TRBJ2-1	TRBV7-6	TRBD2	-	CASSLLFRTSGSYEQFF	TGTGCCAGCAGCTTATTATTTCGGACTAGCGGGAGCTATGAGCAGTTCTTC
TRBJ2-5	TRBV9	TRBD2	-	CASSQSGRETQYF	TGTGCCAGCAGCCAAAGCGGGAGGGAGACCCAGTACTTC
TRBJ2-4	TRBV5-4	TRBD2	-	CASSLERGGDIQYF	TGTGCCAGCAGCTTGGAGCGGGGGGGCGACATTCAGTACTTC
TRBJ2-7	TRBV21-1	-	-	CASSKAPEQYF	TGTGCCAGCAGCAAAGCTCCTGAGCAGTACTTC
TRBJ1-5	TRBV5-1	-	-	CASSLDGYSNQPQHF	TGCGCCAGCAGCTTGGACGGGTATAGCAATCAGCCCCAGCATTTT
TRBJ2-7	TRBV12-5	-	-	CASGFGYEQYF	TGTGCTAGTGGTTTCGGTTACGAGCAGTACTTC
TRBJ2-7	TRBV5-5	TRBD1	-	CASSTGQGWAEQYF	TGTGCCAGCAGCACCGGACAGGGTTGGGCCGAGCAGTACTTC
TRBJ2-3	TRBV10-3	TRBD2	-	CAITAGGPPDTQYF	TGTGCCATCACGGCGGGAGGGCCCCCAGATACGCAGTATTTT
TRBJ1-5	TRBV30	TRBD1	once	CAWSHHNRGYQPQHF	TGTGCCTGGAGTCACCATAACAGGGGGTATCAGCCCCAGCATTTT
TRBJ1-1	TRBV2	-	once	CASSEFGTLGAEAFF	TGTGCCAGCAGTGAGTTTGGGACTCTGGGCGCCGAAGCTTTCTTT
TRBJ2-7	TRBV7-9	-	-	CASSSERLLGKRWSEQYF	TGTGCCAGCAGCAGTGAGCGTCTCCTAGGAAAAAGATGGTCCGAGCAGTACTTC
TRBJ2-1	TRBV19	-	-	CASIQGGGGYNEQFF	TGTGCCAGTATCCAAGGAGGGGGGGGCTACAATGAGCAGTTCTTC
TRBJ2-7	TRBV2	-	once	CASNLGSYEQYF	TGTGCCAGCAATTTGGGGAGCTACGAGCAGTACTTC
TRBJ2-3	TRBV5-1	TRBD2	-	CASSLDRTRGTQYF	TGCGCCAGCAGCTTGGACAGGACTAGGGGTACGCAGTATTTT
TRBJ2-2	TRBV5-6	-	-	CASSLATTRPGELFF	TGTGCCAGCAGCTTGGCGACTACTAGGCCCGGGGAGCTGTTTTTT
TRBJ2-2	TRBV5-1	-	-	CASSLAGYGTGELFF	TGCGCCAGCAGCTTGGCAGGGTATGGCACCGGGGAGCTGTTTTTT
TRBJ1-2	TRBV7-2	TRBD1	-	CASSLGGDRGYGYTF	TGTGCCAGCAGCTTAGGGGGCGACAGGGGCTATGGCTACACCTTC
TRBJ1-3	TRBV9	-	-	CASSTYHGSGNTIYF	TGTGCCAGCAGCACCTATCACGGATCAGGTAACACCATATATTTT
TRBJ2-1	TRBV11-2	TRBD2	-	CASSQIRGGYNEQFF	TGTGCCAGCAGCCAAATAAGGGGAGGGTACAATGAGCAGTTCTTC
TRBJ2-7	TRBV10-3	TRBD2	once	CAISESVAGSYEQYF	TGTGCCATCAGTGAGTCCGTAGCGGGCTCCTACGAGCAGTACTTC
TRBJ2-7	TRBV9	TRBD2	-	CASSVYLAGLYEQYF	TGTGCCAGCAGCGTTTACCTAGCGGGATTGTACGAGCAGTACTTC
TRBJ2-1	TRBV10-1	-	-	CASSENPNGNEQFF	TGCGCCAGCAGTGAAAATCCCAACGGGAACGAGCAGTTCTTC
TRBJ2-5	TRBV6-4	-	-	CASSDSILGHHQETQYF	TGTGCCAGCAGTGACTCGATTTTGGGGCATCACCAAGAGACCCAGTACTTC
TRBJ2-7	TRBV19	TRBD2	-	CASSDGTSGYPPDEQYF	TGTGCCAGTAGTGACGGGACTAGCGGGTATCCTCCCGACGAGCAGTACTTC
TRBJ2-1	TRBV5-4	TRBD2	-	CASSLAGTSLSEQFF	TGTGCCAGCAGCTTGGCCGGGACTAGCTTAAGTGAGCAGTTCTTC
TRBJ1-6	TRBV27	-	-	CASRGGLTNSPLHF	TGTGCCAGTAGGGGGGGGCTAACCAATTCACCCCTCCACTTT
TRBJ1-2	TRBV5-4	TRBD1	-	CASSLPTGIYGYTF	TGTGCCAGCAGCTTGCCGACAGGGATCTATGGCTACACCTTC
TRBJ2-2	TRBV6-6	-	-	CASITGTENTGELFF	TGTGCCAGCATAACCGGGACTGAAAACACCGGGGAGCTGTTTTTT
TRBJ2-3	TRBV5-1	TRBD2	-	CASYSGESTDTQYF	TGCGCCAGCTACAGCGGGGAAAGCACAGATACGCAGTATTTT
TRBJ2-2	TRBV10-3	TRBD1	-	CAISAPAGTGGDTGELFF	TGTGCCATCAGTGCCCCGGCCGGGACAGGGGGCGACACCGGGGAGCTGTTTTTT
TRBJ2-1	TRBV10-3	-	-	CAISVQVDEQFF	TGTGCCATCAGTGTTCAGGTCGATGAGCAGTTCTTC
TRBJ2-1	TRBV6-1	TRBD2	-	CASSGSVWRRAGDEQFF	TGTGCCAGCAGTGGCAGTGTATGGCGGCGCGCGGGGGATGAGCAGTTCTTC
TRBJ2-1	TRBV27	TRBD2	once	CASRPGTSFYYNEQFF	TGTGCCAGCAGACCCGGGACTAGTTTTTACTACAATGAGCAGTTCTTC
TRBJ2-7	TRBV18	-	-	CASSPPRFTISEQYF	TGTGCCAGCTCACCACCGCGGTTCACCATTTCCGAGCAGTACTTC